The 29 T cell receptor beta chains presented below share a single source sample, sequenced in a study of shared clonotypes between healthy human individuals. Sequencing used immunoSEQ multiplex PCR; TCRdb keeps in-frame clones, though not all of them. The sample consists of roughly 1.4 million clones, around 98.5% of them appearing once. The sequenced sample consisted of naive CD4+ T cells sorted from blood. Subset given: CD45RA+ positively selected. The receptors stem from a man aged 30-40 years in good health.

V is TRBV18 and J is TRBJ2-1, with D tentatively TRBD2 (6 bases). Germline values: CDR1 KGHSH, CDR2 LQKENI. The CDR3 sequence is 17 residues long. Trimming took 3 bases from V and 9 from J, leaving 24 bases between them. The DNA of the CDR3 is TGTGCCAGCTCACCGGATACGCTTGCGGGGAGGTCGGGTGAGCAGTTCTTC. Translation gives CASSPDTLAGRSGEQFF.

The chain links TRBV4-3 to TRBJ1-2, with no clear D. The V gene's germline CDR1 is LGHNA and CDR2 YSLEER. The CDR3 runs 15 residues. Between the trimmed V and J ends, which lost 0 bases and 1 base, there was a span of 9 bases. The CDR3 here is CASSQEVGGNYGYTF. The CDR3 DNA is TGCGCCAGCAGCCAAGAAGTGGGAGGTAACTATGGCTACACCTTC.

The chain employs TRBV7-2 and TRBJ1-5, with D uncertain. Germline CDR1 reads SGHTA; CDR2 reads FQGNSA. Trimming shortened V by 5 bases and J by 0 bases, and 17 bases separated the two germline ends. CDR3 length: 17 residues. In DNA form, the CDR3 reads TGTGCCAGCAGCCCCAGGTGGGCGACCGATAGCAATCAGCCCCAGCATTTT. This translates into CASSPRWATDSNQPQHF.

The rearrangement joins TRBV4-3 to TRBJ1-2; 9 bases map to TRBD1. The CDR3 runs to 16 residues. The germline V gene has CDR1 LGHNA and CDR2 YSLEER. V lost 4 bases to trimming and J lost 8 bases; unmatched junction nucleotides: 14. The CDR3 DNA reads as TGCGCCAGCAGCCGAGTTTTTGGGACAGGGTATCGCGGCTACACCTTC. It is translated as CASSRVFGTGYRGYTF.

In regard to this clone: Other DNA sequences within the sample encode an identical CDR3. The V call is TRBV7-3, the J call TRBJ2-1; 11 bases agree with TRBD2. This CDR3 has 15 residues. Germline CDR1 and CDR2: SGHTA and FQGTGA. The V segment lost 4 bases and the J segment 3 bases; nucleotides outside the gene matches: 2. CDR3 DNA sequence: TGTGCCAGCAGCTCACTAGCGGGAGTCTACAATGAGCAGTTCTTC. As protein: CASSSLAGVYNEQFF.

As DNA, the CDR3 is TGTGCCAGCAGCCTCGGACGGATAAACACCGGGGAGCTGTTTTTT. Amino acid sequence: CASSLGRINTGELFF. The V and J genes are TRBV5-5 and TRBJ2-2; D gene unclear. Germline V gene sequence: CDR1 SGHKS, CDR2 YYEKEE (reference sequence). The CDR3 is made up of 15 amino acids. Trimming took 4 bases from V and 2 from J, leaving 12 bases between them.

The chain links TRBV18 to TRBJ2-5; D gene ambiguous. Germline V gene sequence: CDR1 KGHSH, CDR2 LQKENI. The CDR3 runs to 12 residues. The V gene lost 5 bases and the J gene lost 5 bases, with 9 bases spanning the gap. The chain's CDR3 is CASSIAAETQYF. CDR3 coding DNA: TGTGCCAGCTCAATTGCGGCGGAGACCCAGTACTTC.

On this clone: In the same sample, other DNA sequences code for this CDR3. This chain connects TRBV20-1 to TRBJ1-1; D not certain. Germline CDR1 reads DFQATT; CDR2 reads SNEGSKA (reference sequence). The CDR3 totals 9 residues. Trimming took off 3 bases at V and 6 bases at J, with 2 bases between the two ends. In DNA, the CDR3 is TGCAGTGCTAGTCCTGAAGCTTTCTTT. It is translated as CSASPEAFF.

The rearrangement joins TRBV7-9 to TRBJ2-5; tentative D call: TRBD1 (5 bases). V shed 0 bases and J shed 5 bases, with 10 bases lying between them. The CDR3 is made up of 14 amino acids. Germline V gene lookup returns CDR1 SEHNR and CDR2 FQNEAQ (reference sequence). CDR3 sequence: CASSLAGVGETQYF. CDR3 nucleotide sequence: TGTGCCAGCAGCTTAGCAGGGGTCGGGGAGACCCAGTACTTC.

This chain joins TRBV5-1 and TRBJ2-2; TRBD2 aligns across 7 bases. The V gene's germline CDR1 is SGHRS and CDR2 YFSETQ. CDR3 length: 16 residues. The V segment lost 0 bases and the J segment 2 bases; nucleotides outside the gene matches: 4. CDR3: CASSLAAGINTGELFF. CDR3 sequence (DNA): TGCGCCAGCAGCTTGGCAGCGGGGATTAACACCGGGGAGCTGTTTTTT.

The chain links TRBV18 to TRBJ2-3; 10 positions agree with TRBD2. Per germline, CDR1 KGHSH and CDR2 LQKENI. The CDR3 is made up of 15 amino acids. The V gene end was trimmed by 2 bases and the J gene end by 7 bases; junction bases not matched to a gene: 6. In nucleotides, the CDR3 is TGTGCCAGCTCACCATCGCTAGCGGGGGATTATACGCAGTATTTT. It translates to CASSPSLAGDYTQYF.

The chain couples TRBV11-2 to TRBJ2-1; D may be TRBD2 (5 bases). CDR3 size: 15 residues. Trimming took 5 bases from V and 0 from J, leaving 11 bases between them. CDR1 and CDR2 from the germline V gene are SGHAT and FQNNGV. The CDR3 region is CASSPGLLSYNEQFF. Here the CDR3 DNA reads TGTGCCAGCAGCCCCGGACTCCTCTCCTACAATGAGCAGTTCTTC.

This sequence joins TRBV6-6 and TRBJ1-4; D unclear. The germline V gene encodes CDR1 MNHNY and CDR2 SVGAGI (reference sequence). The CDR3 length is 16 residues. V lost 4 bases and J 5 bases, leaving 17 bases between the germline ends. CDR3 amino acids: CASSSFRPGPNEKLFF. In nucleotides, the CDR3 is TGTGCCAGCAGTTCCTTCCGGCCCGGCCCAAATGAAAAACTGTTTTTT.

The chain combines TRBV27 with TRBJ2-3, with TRBD2 identical over 12 bases. Trimming removed 4 bases from V and 2 bases from J; junction bases left unmatched: 10. This CDR3 has 18 residues. Germline V gene data show CDR1 as MNHEY and CDR2 as SMNVEV (reference sequence). The CDR3 loop reads CASSSRLAGVWHTDTQYF. The CDR3 DNA follows: TGTGCCAGCAGTTCCCGACTAGCGGGAGTATGGCACACAGATACGCAGTATTTT.

J is TRBJ2-5 and V is TRBV9; TRBD2 might be the D (5 bases). This CDR3 contains 15 residues. Trimming shortened V by 0 bases and J by 2 bases, and 11 bases separated the two germline ends. Germline CDR1 and CDR2: SGDLS and YYNGEE. In DNA, the CDR3 is TGTGCCAGCAGCGTAGGTGGGAGCAGGCAAGAGACCCAGTACTTC. This translates into CASSVGGSRQETQYF.

The rearrangement links TRBV18 to TRBJ1-2; D remains unclear. Germline V gene data show CDR1 as KGHSH and CDR2 as LQKENI. There are 14 residues in the CDR3. V lost 2 bases and J lost 1, with 8 bases in between. The CDR3 is CASSPSEGNYGYTF. The CDR3 coding sequence is TGTGCCAGCTCACCATCAGAGGGTAACTATGGCTACACCTTC.

To note about this clone: The same CDR3 also results from other DNA sequences found in this sample. This chain uses TRBV28 with TRBJ1-5, with D hard to call. The CDR3 sequence is 11 residues long. The germline V gene has CDR1 MDHEN and CDR2 SYDVKM. Trimming cost V 5 bases and J 3 bases, with 2 bases left between them. The CDR3 region has the DNA TGTGCCAGCAGTACCAATCAGCCCCAGCATTTT. It encodes CASSTNQPQHF.

This chain links TRBV30 with TRBJ2-1; D perhaps matches TRBD1 (5 bases). This CDR3 comprises 12 residues. Germline V gene data show CDR1 as GTSNPN and CDR2 as SVGIG (reference sequence). V lost 4 bases and J lost 4, with 8 bases in between. The CDR3 DNA sequence: TGTGCCTGGAAGGACACTTACAATGAGCAGTTCTTC. Translation: CAWKDTYNEQFF.

This chain joins TRBV12-5 and TRBJ2-1; no firm D call. With 3 bases removed from V and 4 bases from J, the gap between germline ends came to 13 bases. CDR1 is LGHNT, CDR2 FRNRAP, per germline. The CDR3 totals 15 residues. The CDR3 is CASGFWGGRYNEQFF. The DNA of the CDR3 is TGTGCTAGTGGTTTTTGGGGTGGCCGGTACAATGAGCAGTTCTTC.

The chain is built from TRBV5-5 and TRBJ1-1; no definite D call. V was pared by 1 base and J by 1 base, with 11 bases between. Germline CDR1 is SGHKS and CDR2 is YYEKEE (reference sequence). The CDR3 consists of 15 residues. For the CDR3, the DNA is TGTGCCAGCAGCTTGACTACCTCAGGGAACACTGAAGCTTTCTTT. Encoded protein: CASSLTTSGNTEAFF.

This rearrangement joins TRBV4-2 to TRBJ2-1, with 9 bases lining up with TRBD2. Germline assignment: CDR1 LGHNA and CDR2 YNFKEQ. The junction had 13 bases not matched to a gene; V was cut back by 1 base and J by 9 bases. The CDR3 loop spans 17 amino acids. CDR3 sequence (DNA): TGTGCCAGCAGCCAAGTGGCTAGCGGGAATCCTGTGGGTGAGCAGTTCTTC. Its translation is CASSQVASGNPVGEQFF.

The J gene is TRBJ2-2, the V gene TRBV5-5, with 7 bases aligning to TRBD1. The V and J ends lost 4 bases and 7 bases, in that order; junction bases with no gene match: 13. The CDR3 is 16 amino acids. Germline CDR1 SGHKS, CDR2 YYEKEE (reference sequence). The CDR3 DNA follows: TGTGCCAGCAGCATAAAATCCCAGGGGGATATCGGGGAGCTGTTTTTT. Translation: CASSIKSQGDIGELFF.

The rearrangement joins TRBV28 to TRBJ2-7; D gene unclear. Deletions cut 5 bases from V and 2 bases from J, with 10 bases between. This CDR3 comprises 13 residues. Germline V gene data show CDR1 as MDHEN and CDR2 as SYDVKM. CDR3 bases: TGTGCCAGCAGTCGCTACAGCGCCTACGAGCAGTACTTC. Translating gives CASSRYSAYEQYF.

The rearrangement joins TRBV11-3 to TRBJ2-2; D is unresolved. The V end was cut by 0 bases, the J end by 0 bases, with 14 bases between. CDR1 SGHNT and CDR2 YENEEA come from the germline V gene. This CDR3 has 18 amino acids. The CDR3 coding sequence is TGTGCCAGCAGCTTAGATGTTTGGGGTAAAGCGAACACCGGGGAGCTGTTTTTT. Translated: CASSLDVWGKANTGELFF.

The chain recombines TRBV7-3 with TRBJ2-1; D perhaps matches TRBD2 (6 bases). Germline V gene data show CDR1 as SGHTA and CDR2 as FQGTGA. This CDR3 has 15 amino acids. Trimming pared 6 bases from V and 2 bases from J, leaving 14 bases between. The CDR3: CASRWRAGTYNEQFF. CDR3 in DNA: TGTGCCAGCAGGTGGAGGGCCGGGACCTACAATGAGCAGTTCTTC. Filled out from reference TRBV7-3 and TRBJ2-1, the complete variable domain reads GAGVSQTPSNKVTEKGKYVELRCDPISGHTALYWYRQSLGQGPEFLIYFQGTGAADDSGLPNDRFFAVRPEGSVSTLKIQRTERGDSAVYLCASRWRAGTYNEQFFGPGTRLTVL.

This chain uses TRBV7-9 with TRBJ1-2, with TRBD1 matching 10 bases. V shed 6 bases, J shed 4 bases, and the junction held 14 bases outside the gene matches. This CDR3 has 17 amino acids. The V gene's germline CDR1 is SEHNR and CDR2 FQNEAQ (reference sequence). CDR3 loop: CASSSPTGGPSSYGYTF. In nucleotides, the CDR3 is TGTGCCAGCAGTTCCCCGACAGGGGGCCCCTCGTCCTATGGCTACACCTTC.

This chain links TRBV18 with TRBJ1-1; D not resolved. This CDR3 region has 14 residues. CDR1 is KGHSH, CDR2 LQKENI, per germline. V lost 2 bases to trimming and J lost 7 bases, with 14 bases between them. The CDR3: CASSPYGRGHEAFF. CDR3 DNA sequence: TGTGCCAGCTCACCATACGGGCGCGGTCATGAAGCTTTCTTT.

The genes are TRBV6-1 and TRBJ2-5, with D possibly being TRBD2 (5 bases). Trimming removed 4 bases from V and 7 bases from J, with 22 bases in between. Germline CDR1 MNHNS, CDR2 SASEGT. The CDR3 runs to 16 residues. In DNA form, the CDR3 reads TGTGCCAGCAGTGGGAGTCCTACTAGGAACCGGGGGACCCAGTACTTC. Translating it yields CASSGSPTRNRGTQYF.

Worth noting for this clone: Other DNA sequences in the sample encode the same CDR3. The chain joins TRBV11-3 to TRBJ2-5; D unclear. The germline V gene has CDR1 SGHNT and CDR2 YENEEA. Trimming took off 1 base at V and 5 bases at J, with 8 bases between the two ends. This CDR3 comprises 13 residues. Here the CDR3 reads CASSLGGVETQYF. CDR3 coding DNA: TGTGCCAGCAGCTTAGGGGGTGTGGAGACCCAGTACTTC.